These 3 T cell receptor beta chains share one sample of origin, sequenced in a study of blood T cell repertoires in COVID-19. The repertoire was sequenced with immunoSEQ multiplex PCR; TCRdb's copy has only in-frame clones and lacks some. The sample records 45,000 or so clones, about 80% being singletons. Sequencing was carried out using peripheral blood. These receptors all come from a human donor in a cohort sampled during active COVID-19.

This chain links TRBV11-1 with TRBJ2-3; tentatively, D is TRBD2 (6 bases). The germline CDR1 and CDR2 sequences are SGHAT and FQDESV (reference sequence). The CDR3 has 16 amino acids. V dropped 6 bases and J dropped 0 bases, with 16 bases sitting between them. CDR3 region: CASRSGSGRSTDTQYF. DNA of the CDR3: TGTGCCAGCAGATCCGGGAGCGGACGGAGCACAGATACGCAGTATTTT.

The rearrangement links TRBV28 to TRBJ2-1, with D possibly matching TRBD2 (5 bases). CDR1 and CDR2 (germline): MDHEN, SYDVKM. The CDR3 totals 13 residues. V was clipped by 4 bases and J by 8 bases, with 12 bases between them. This chain's CDR3 is CASSSSPRDEQFF. For the CDR3, the DNA is TGTGCCAGCAGTTCCTCCCCGAGGGATGAGCAGTTCTTC.

CDR3 in DNA: TGTGCCAGTAGTATCTTTCCGACAGGGGGACGGAGTGGCTACACCTTC. It encodes CASSIFPTGGRSGYTF. The V call is TRBV19, the J call TRBJ1-2, with 9 bases fitting TRBD1. The CDR3 has 16 residues. V shed 3 bases, J shed 7 bases, and the junction held 12 bases outside the gene matches. Looked up from germline, CDR1 is LNHDA and CDR2 is SQIVND (reference sequence).